This T cell receptor beta chain was captured by sequencing in a study of cytomegalovirus exposure and HLA in healthy donors. Findings of the study overall: What a later analysis reportedly showed was that an Asian-associated ancestry cluster had fewer N-insertions than the roughly 670-donor mean. Fewer than 20,000 TCR beta sequences were associated with HLA alleles at 0.05 false discovery rate in a later analysis. Earlier results showed most TCR beta V segments being productive about 90% or about 30% of the time.

A remark on this clone: Its target is unknown.

Primers: 60 Vbeta forward and 13 Jbeta reverse. As handled by the study authors: In a later analysis, the count reached tens of millions of unique TCR beta chains, with approximately 10 million shared. Assay: immunoSEQ multiplex PCR; the TCRdb copy retains only in-frame clones and omits some. That table gives V, J and clone size, and the DNA gave D and trimming. The table lists approximately 54,000 clones. Germline V gene lookup returns CDR1 MNHEY and CDR2 SMNVEV (reference sequence). The CDR3 is made up of 13 amino acids. V was pared by 4 bases and J by 9 bases, with 3 bases of the junction left unmatched.

This chain connects TRBV27 to TRBJ2-5; 12 bases agree with TRBD2. Sequencing was carried out using PBMCs. The sequence derives from a woman in her thirties or forties in good health and CMV-seronegative. The CDR3 bases are TGTGCCAGCAGTTGGTCTAGCGGGAGGGCCCAGTACTTC. This translates into CASSWSSGRAQYF.